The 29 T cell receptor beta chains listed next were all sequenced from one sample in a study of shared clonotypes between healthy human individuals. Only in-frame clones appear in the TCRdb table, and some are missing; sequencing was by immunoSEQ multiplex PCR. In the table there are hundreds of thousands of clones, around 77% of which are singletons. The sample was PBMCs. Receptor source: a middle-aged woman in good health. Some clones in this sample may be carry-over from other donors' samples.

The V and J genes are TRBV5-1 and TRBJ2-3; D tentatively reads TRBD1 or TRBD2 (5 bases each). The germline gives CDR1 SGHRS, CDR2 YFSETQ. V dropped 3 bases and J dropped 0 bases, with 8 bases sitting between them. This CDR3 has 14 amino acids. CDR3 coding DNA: TGCGCCAGCAGCTCAGGGACCAGCACAGATACGCAGTATTTT. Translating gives CASSSGTSTDTQYF.

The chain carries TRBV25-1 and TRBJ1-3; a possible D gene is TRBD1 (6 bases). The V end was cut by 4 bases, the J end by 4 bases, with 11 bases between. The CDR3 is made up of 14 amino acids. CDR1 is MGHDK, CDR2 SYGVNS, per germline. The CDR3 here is CASSARRGGNTIYF. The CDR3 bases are TGTGCCAGCAGTGCTCGGAGGGGGGGAAACACCATATATTTT. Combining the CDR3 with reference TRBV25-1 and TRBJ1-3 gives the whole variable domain EADIYQTPRYLVIGTGKKITLECSQTMGHDKMYWYQQDPGMELHLIHYSYGVNSTEKGDLSSESTVSRIRTEHFPLTLESARPSHTSQYLCASSARRGGNTIYFGEGSWLTVV.

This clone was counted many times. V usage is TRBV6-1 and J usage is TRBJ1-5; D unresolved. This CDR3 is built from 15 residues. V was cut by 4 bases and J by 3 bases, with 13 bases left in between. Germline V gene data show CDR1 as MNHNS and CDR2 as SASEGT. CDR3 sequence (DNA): TGTGCCAGCAGTGCAATCCGGGTCCCCAATCAGCCCCAGCATTTT. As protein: CASSAIRVPNQPQHF.

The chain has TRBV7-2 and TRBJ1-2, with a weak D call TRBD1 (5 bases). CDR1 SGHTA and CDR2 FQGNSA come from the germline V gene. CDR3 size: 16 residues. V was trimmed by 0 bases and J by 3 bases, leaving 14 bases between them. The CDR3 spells CASSLATSGLHYGYTF. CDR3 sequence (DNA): TGTGCCAGCAGCTTAGCCACTTCGGGACTGCACTATGGCTACACCTTC. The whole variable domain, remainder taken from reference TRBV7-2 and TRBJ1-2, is GAGVSQSPSNKVTEKGKDVELRCDPISGHTALYWYRQSLGQGLEFLIYFQGNSAPDKSGLPSDRFSAERTGGSVSTLTIQRTQQEDSAVYLCASSLATSGLHYGYTFGSGTRLTVV.

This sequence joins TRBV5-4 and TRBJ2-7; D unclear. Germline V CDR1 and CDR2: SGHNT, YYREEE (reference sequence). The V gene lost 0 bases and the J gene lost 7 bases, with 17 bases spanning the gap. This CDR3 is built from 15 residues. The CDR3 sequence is CASSLDPASGREQYF. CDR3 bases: TGTGCCAGCAGCTTGGATCCGGCATCCGGCCGAGAGCAGTACTTC. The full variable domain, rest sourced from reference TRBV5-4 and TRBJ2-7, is ETGVTQSPTHLIKTRGQQVTLRCSSQSGHNTVSWYQQALGQGPQFIFQYYREEENGRGNFPPRFSGLQFPNYSSELNVNALELDDSALYLCASSLDPASGREQYFGPGTRLTVT.

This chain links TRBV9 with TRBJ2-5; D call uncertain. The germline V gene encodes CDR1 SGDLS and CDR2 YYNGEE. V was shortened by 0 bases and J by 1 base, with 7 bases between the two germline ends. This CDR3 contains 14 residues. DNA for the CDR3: TGTGCCAGCAGCGTAGACGGCCGCCAAGAGACCCAGTACTTC. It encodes CASSVDGRQETQYF.

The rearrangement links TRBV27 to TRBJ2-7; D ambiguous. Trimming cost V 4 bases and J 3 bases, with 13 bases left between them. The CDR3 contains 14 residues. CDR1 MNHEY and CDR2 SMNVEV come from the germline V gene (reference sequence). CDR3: CASSSLKNFYEQYF. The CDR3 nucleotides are TGTGCCAGCAGTTCATTGAAGAACTTCTACGAGCAGTACTTC.

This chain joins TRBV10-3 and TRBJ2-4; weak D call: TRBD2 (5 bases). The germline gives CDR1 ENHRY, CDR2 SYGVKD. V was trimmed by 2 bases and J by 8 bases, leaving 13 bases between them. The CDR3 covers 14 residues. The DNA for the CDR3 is TGTGCCATCAGTGAGGGGAGAGAGGTGGACATTCAGTACTTC. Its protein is CAISEGREVDIQYF.

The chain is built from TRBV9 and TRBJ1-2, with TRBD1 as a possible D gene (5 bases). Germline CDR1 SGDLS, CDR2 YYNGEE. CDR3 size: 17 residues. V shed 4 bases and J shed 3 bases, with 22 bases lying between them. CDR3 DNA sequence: TGTGCCAGCAGCCCACACCTGGGGGGATCTAATGACTATGGCTACACCTTC. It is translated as CASSPHLGGSNDYGYTF.

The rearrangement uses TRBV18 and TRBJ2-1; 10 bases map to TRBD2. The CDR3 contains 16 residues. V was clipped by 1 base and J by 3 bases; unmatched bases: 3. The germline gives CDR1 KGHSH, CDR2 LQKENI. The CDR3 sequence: CASSPRLAGDYNEQFF. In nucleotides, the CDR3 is TGTGCCAGCTCACCACGCCTAGCGGGGGACTACAATGAGCAGTTCTTC.

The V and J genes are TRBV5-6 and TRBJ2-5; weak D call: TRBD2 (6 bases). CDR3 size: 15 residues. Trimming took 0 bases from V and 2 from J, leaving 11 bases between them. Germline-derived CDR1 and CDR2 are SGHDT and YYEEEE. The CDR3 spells CASSLAGLAQETQYF. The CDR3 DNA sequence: TGTGCCAGCAGCTTGGCCGGGCTAGCGCAAGAGACCCAGTACTTC.

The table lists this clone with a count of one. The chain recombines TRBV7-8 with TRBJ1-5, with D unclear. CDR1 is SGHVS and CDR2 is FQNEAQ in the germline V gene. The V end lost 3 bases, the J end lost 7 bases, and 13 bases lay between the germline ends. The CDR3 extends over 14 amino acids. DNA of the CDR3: TGTGCCAGCAGCTTTTCGGGATTCGTGCAGCCCCAGCATTTT. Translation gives CASSFSGFVQPQHF.

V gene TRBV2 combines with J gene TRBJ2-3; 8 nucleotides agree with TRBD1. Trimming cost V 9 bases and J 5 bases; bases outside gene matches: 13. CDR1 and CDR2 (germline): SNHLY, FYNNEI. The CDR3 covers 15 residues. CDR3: CASQKLRGLGDTQYF. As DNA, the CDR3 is TGTGCCAGTCAGAAACTCAGGGGGCTTGGAGATACGCAGTATTTT.

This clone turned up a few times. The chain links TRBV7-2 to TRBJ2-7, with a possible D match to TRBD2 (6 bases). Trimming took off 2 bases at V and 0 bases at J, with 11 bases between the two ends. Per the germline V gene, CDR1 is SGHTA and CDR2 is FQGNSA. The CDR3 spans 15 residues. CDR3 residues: CASSLFGTSSYEQYF. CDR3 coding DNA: TGTGCCAGCAGCTTATTTGGGACTTCCTCCTACGAGCAGTACTTC.

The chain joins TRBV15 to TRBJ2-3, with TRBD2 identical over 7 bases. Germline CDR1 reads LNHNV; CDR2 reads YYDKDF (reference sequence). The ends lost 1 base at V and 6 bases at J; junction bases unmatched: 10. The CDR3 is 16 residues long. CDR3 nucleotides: TGTGCCACCAGCAGAGGAGGCGCGAGGGGAGGGGATACGCAGTATTTT. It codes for CATSRGGARGGDTQYF.

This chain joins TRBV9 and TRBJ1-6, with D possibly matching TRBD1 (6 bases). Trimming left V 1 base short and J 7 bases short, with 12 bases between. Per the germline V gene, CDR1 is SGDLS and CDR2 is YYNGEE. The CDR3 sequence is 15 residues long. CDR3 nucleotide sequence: TGTGCCAGCAGCGTAAGTAGAGGGGGGAATTCACCCCTCCACTTT. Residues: CASSVSRGGNSPLHF.

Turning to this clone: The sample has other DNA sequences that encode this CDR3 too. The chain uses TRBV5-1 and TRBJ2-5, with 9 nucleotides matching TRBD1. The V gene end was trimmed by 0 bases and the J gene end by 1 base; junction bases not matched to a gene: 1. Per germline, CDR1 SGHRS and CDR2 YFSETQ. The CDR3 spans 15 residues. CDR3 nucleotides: TGCGCCAGCAGCTTGGGGGGACAGGGCCAAGAGACCCAGTACTTC. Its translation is CASSLGGQGQETQYF.

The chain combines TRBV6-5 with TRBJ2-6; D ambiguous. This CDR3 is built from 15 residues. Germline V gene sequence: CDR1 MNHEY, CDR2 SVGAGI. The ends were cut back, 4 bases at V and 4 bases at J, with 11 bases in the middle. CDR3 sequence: CASSSRLGGANVLTF. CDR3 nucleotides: TGTGCCAGCAGTTCACGCCTGGGCGGGGCCAACGTCCTGACTTTC.

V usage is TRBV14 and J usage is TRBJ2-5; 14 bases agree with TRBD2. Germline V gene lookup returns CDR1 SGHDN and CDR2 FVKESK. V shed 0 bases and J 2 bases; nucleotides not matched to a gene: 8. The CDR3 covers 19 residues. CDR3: CASSQDKRLAGGLQETQYF. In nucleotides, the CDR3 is TGTGCCAGCAGCCAAGATAAGAGACTAGCGGGAGGGCTTCAAGAGACCCAGTACTTC.

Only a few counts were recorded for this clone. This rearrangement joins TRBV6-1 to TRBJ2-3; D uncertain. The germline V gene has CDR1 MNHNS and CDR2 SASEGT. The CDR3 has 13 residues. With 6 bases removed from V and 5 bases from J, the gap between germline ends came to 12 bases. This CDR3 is CASRRSEVDTQYF. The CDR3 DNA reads TGTGCCAGCAGGAGGAGTGAAGTAGATACGCAGTATTTT.

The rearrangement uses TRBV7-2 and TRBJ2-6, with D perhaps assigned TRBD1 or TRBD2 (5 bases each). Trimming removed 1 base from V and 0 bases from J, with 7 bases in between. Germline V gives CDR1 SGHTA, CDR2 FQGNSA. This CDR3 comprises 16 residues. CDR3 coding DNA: TGTGCCAGCAGCTTAGACGGGGCCTCTGGGGCCAACGTCCTGACTTTC. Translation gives CASSLDGASGANVLTF.

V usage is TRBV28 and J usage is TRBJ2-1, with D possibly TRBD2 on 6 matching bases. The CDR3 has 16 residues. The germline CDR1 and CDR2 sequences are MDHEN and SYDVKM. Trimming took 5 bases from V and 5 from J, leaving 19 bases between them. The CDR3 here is CASSPSTAGHHNEQFF. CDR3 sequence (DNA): TGTGCCAGCAGTCCCAGTACAGCGGGCCACCACAATGAGCAGTTCTTC.

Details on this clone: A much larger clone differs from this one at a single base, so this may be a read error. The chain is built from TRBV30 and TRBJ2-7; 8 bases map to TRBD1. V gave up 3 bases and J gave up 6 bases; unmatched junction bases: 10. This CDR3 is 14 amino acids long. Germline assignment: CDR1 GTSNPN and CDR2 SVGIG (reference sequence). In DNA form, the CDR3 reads TGTGCCTGGAGGGGTCCTCCAGGGGGCCTCGAGCAGTACTTC. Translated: CAWRGPPGGLEQYF.

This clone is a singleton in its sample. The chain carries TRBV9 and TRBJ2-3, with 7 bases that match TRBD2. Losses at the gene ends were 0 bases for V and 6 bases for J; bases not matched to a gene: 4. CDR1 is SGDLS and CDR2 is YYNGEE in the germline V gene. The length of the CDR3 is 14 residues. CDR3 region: CASSVDGSGDTQYF. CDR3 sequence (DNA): TGTGCCAGCAGCGTAGATGGTAGCGGGGATACGCAGTATTTT.

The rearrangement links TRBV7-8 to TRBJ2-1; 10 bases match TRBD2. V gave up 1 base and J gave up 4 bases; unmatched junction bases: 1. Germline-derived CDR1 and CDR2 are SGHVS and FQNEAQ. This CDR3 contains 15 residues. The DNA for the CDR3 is TGTGCCAGCAGCTTAGATAGCGGGAGGTACAATGAGCAGTTCTTC. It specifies CASSLDSGRYNEQFF. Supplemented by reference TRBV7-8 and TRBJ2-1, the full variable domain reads GAGVSQSPRYKVAKRGQDVALRCDPISGHVSLFWYQQALGQGPEFLTYFQNEAQLDKSGLPSDRFFAERPEGSVSTLKIQRTQQEDSAVYLCASSLDSGRYNEQFFGPGTRLTVL.

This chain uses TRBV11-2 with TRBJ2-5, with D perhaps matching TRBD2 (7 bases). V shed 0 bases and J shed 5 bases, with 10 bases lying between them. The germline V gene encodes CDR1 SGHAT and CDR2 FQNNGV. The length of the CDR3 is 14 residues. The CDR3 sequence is CASSLDGRGETQYF. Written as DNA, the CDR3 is TGTGCCAGCAGCTTAGATGGGAGGGGGGAGACCCAGTACTTC.

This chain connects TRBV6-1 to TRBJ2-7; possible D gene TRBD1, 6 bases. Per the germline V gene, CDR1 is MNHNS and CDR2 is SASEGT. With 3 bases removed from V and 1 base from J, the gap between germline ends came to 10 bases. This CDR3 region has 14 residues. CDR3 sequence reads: CASSEIQGSYEQYF. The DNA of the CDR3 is TGTGCCAGCAGTGAGATACAGGGTTCCTACGAGCAGTACTTC.

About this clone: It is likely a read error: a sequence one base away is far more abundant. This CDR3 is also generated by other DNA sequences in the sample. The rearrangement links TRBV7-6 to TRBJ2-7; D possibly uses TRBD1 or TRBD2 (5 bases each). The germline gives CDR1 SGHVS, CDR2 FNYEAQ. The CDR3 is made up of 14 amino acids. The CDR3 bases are TGTGCAAGCAGCTTAGGGACGGAAGACTACGAGCAGTACTTC. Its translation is CASSLGTEDYEQYF.

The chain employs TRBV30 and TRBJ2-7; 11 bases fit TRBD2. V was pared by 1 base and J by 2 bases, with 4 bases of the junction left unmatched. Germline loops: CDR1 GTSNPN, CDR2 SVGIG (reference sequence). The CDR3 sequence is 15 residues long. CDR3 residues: CAWSASGRPPYEQYF. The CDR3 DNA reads TGTGCCTGGAGTGCTAGCGGGAGGCCTCCCTACGAGCAGTACTTC.